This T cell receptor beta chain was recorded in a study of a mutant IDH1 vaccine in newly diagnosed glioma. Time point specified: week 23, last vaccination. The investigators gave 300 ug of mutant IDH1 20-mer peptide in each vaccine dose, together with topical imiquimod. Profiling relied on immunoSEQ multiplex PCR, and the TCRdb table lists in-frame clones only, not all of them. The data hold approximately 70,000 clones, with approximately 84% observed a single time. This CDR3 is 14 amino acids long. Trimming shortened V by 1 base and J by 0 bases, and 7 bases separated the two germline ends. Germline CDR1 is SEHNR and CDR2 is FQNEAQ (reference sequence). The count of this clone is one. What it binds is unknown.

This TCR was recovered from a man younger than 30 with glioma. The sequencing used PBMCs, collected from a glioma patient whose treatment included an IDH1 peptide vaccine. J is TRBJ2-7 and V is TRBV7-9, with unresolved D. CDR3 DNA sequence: TGTGCCAGCAGCTTAGAGACTGTCTCCTACGAGCAGTACTTC. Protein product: CASSLETVSYEQYF.